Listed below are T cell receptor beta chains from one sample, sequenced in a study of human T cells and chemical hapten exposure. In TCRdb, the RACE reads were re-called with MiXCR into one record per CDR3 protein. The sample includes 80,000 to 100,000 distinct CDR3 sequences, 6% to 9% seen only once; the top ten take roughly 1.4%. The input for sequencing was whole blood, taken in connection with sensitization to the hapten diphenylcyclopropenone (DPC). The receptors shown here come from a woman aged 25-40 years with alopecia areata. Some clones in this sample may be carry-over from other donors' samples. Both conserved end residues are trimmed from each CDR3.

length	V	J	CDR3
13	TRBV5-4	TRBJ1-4	ASSLAGATNEKLF
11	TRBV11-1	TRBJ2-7	ASSRGQVSEQY
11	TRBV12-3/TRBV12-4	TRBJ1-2	ASSWSGGYGYT
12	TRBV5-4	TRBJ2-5	ASSFKVGQETQY
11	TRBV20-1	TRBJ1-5	SARSTSNQPQH
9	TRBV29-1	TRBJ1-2	SVGKADGYT
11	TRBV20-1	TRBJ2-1	SARSGGQGEQF
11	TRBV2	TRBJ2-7	ASRGDRSYEQY
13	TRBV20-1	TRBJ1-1	SASQWGGRPTEAF
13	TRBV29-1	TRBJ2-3	SVGAGSLGTDTQY
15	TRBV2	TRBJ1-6	ASSEGPYEWSNSPLH
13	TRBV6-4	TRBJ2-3	ASSDSSWDPDTQY
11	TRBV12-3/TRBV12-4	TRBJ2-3	ASRLDRTDTQY
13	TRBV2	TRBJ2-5	ASSEATGGEETQY
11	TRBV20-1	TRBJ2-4	SARRHEENIQY
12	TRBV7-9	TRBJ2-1	ASSLFVLGKEQF
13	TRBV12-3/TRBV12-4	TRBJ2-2	ASSLAPGLTGELF
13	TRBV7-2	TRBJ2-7	ASSLSVGNLYEQY
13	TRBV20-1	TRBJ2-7	SARRGSGGIYEQY
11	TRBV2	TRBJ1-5	ASSDGGNQPQH
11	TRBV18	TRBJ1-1	ASSLGTGIEAF
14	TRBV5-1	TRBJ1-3	ASSLESWTGGNTIY
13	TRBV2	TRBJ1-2	ASNIRDTSNYGYT
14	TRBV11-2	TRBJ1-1	ASSLSFRGRLTEAF
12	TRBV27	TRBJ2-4	ASSSTGGGDIQY
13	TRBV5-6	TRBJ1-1	ASSFAPGGGTEAF
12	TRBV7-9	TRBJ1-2	ASSLALQGLGYT
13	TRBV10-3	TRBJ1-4	AISESLTADEKLF
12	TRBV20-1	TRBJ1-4	SASYRARNEKLF
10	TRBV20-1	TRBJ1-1	SASLKPTEAF
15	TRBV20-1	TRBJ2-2	SARDGGQGAGTGELF
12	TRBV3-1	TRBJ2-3	ASSQVSVADTQY
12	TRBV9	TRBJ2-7	ASSAETAVGEQY
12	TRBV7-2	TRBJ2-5	ASSLGLAEETQY
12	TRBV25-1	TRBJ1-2	ASSESGGLLGYT
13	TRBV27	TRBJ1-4	ASSLSGSSGEKLF
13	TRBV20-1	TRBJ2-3	SARAGGRGTDTQY
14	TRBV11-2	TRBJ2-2	ASSSRTGIGAGELF
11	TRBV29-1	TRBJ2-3	SVGRGHTDTQY
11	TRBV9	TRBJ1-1	ASSLTTREKAF
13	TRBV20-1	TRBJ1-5	SARDGGPSNQPQH